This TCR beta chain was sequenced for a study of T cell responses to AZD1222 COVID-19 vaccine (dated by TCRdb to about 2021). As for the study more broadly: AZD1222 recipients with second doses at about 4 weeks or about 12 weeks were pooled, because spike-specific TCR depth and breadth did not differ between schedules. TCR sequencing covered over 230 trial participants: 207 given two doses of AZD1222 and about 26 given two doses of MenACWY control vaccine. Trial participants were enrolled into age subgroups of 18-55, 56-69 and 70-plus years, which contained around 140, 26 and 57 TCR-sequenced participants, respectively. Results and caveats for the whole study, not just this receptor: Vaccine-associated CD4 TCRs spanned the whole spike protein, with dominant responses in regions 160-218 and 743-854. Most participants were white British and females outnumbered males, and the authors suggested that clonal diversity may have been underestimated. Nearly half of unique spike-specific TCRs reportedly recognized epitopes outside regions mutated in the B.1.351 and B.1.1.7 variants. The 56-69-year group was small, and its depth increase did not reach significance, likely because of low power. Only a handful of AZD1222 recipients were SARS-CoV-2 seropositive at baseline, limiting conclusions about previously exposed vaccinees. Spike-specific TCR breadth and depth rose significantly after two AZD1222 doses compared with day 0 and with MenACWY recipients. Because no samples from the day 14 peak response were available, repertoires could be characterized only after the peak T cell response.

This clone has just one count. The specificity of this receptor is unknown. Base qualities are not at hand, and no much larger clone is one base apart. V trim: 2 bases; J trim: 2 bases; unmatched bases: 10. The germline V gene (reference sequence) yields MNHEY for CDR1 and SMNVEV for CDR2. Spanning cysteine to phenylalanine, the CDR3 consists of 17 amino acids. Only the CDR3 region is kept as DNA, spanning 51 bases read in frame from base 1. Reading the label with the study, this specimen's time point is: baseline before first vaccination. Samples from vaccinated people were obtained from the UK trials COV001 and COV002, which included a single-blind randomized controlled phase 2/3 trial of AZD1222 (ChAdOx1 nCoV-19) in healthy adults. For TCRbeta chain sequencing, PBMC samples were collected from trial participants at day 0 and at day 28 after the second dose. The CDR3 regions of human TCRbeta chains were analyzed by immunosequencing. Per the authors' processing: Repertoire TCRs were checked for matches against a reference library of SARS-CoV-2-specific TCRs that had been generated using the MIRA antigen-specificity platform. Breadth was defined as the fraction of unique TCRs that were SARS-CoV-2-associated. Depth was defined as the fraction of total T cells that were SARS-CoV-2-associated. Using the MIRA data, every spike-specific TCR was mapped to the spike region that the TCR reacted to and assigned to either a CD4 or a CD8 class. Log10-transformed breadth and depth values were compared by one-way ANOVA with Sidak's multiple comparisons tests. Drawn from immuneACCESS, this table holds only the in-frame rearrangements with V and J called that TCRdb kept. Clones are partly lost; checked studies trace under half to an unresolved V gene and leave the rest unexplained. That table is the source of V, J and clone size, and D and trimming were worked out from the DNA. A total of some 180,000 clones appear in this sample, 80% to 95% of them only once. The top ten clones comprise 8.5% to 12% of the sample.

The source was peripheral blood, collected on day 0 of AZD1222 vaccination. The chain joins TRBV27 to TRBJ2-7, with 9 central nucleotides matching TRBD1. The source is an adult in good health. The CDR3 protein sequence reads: CASSLGQGRFEPYEQYF. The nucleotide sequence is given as TGTGCCAGCAGTTTAGGACAGGGGCGATTTGAACCCTACGAGCAGTACTTC.